This T cell receptor (beta chain) was obtained from a study of regulatory T cells in long-lasting Graves disease. On the study more broadly: Graves' patients who were just diagnosed had used antithyroid drugs for under 3 months.

The table lists this clonotype with many counts. Time point in this sample: newly diagnosed GD, antithyroid drugs for less than 3 months. Making the TCR library involved RNA that had been extracted from PBMCs. A volume of nine milliliters of peripheral blood was collected in EDTA tubes. CDR1 is SGHAT, CDR2 FQNNGV, per germline. Trimming cost V 4 bases and J 3 bases, with 19 bases left between them. The CDR3 runs 16 residues. To make TCR beta libraries, researchers used iRepertoire HTBI primers and Arm-PCR of CDR3 regions. TCRdb itself ran the multiplex PCR reads through MiXCR, one entry per CDR3 protein. Found here are about 500,000 distinct CDR3 sequences, around 12% of them singletons; the top ten hold around 10%. The sample was also linked to a second study, of T cells in Graves' hyperthyroidism and ophthalmopathy. That source reports: Primed by the HTBI set, a first-round RT-PCR was run on the TCR CDR3.

The clonotype originates from a woman under 40 with Graves disease. This chain links TRBV11-2 with TRBJ2-7, with TRBD1 as a possible D gene (6 bases). The sequencing used peripheral blood mononuclear cells (PBMCs), collected at new diagnosis, from a patient treated with antithyroid drugs. CDR3 sequence: CASSSNSGTTFYEQYF. CDR3 in DNA: TGTGCCAGCAGCTCTAATTCCGGGACAACCTTCTACGAGCAGTACTTC.